The TCR beta chain described here comes from a study of cytomegalovirus exposure and HLA in healthy donors. Turning to the study itself: Among approximately 400 genotyped donors, around 80% fell in the Caucasian-associated ancestry cluster. Findings of the study overall: Sequencing had likely introduced a cluster of highly shared sequence variants as an artifact.

V lost 2 bases to trimming and J lost 7 bases, with 14 bases between them. CDR1 is KGHSH, CDR2 LQKENI, per germline. The CDR3 runs to 14 residues. The PCR was carried out with 60 Vbeta primers and 13 Jbeta primers. TCRdb's copy holds only in-frame clones and misses some; the assay was immunoSEQ multiplex PCR. Seen here are some 200,000 clones, over 70% observed once, and the top ten hold about 2.2%. Worth noting for this clone: As yet, its antigen is unknown.

The gene calls are TRBV18 and TRBJ1-1, with D hard to call. The sequencing input was PBMCs. The TCR originated in a young woman in good health and CMV-seronegative. CDR3 bases: TGTGCCAGCTCACCAACCGAGGGTCTAGGTGAAGCTTTCTTT. This encodes CASSPTEGLGEAFF.